The clone carrying this T cell receptor (beta chain) came up many times. This sample stems from a study of T cells in Graves' hyperthyroidism and ophthalmopathy. J lost 0 bases, V lost 7 bases, and 14 bases had no gene match. CDR3 length: 18 residues. Germline CDR1 reads MNHNS; CDR2 reads SASEGT. Criteria for exclusion of patients were uncontrolled infection, other autoimmune disease, pregnancy or lactation. RNA transcripts served as the template for amplifying TCR beta CDR3 regions. TCR CDR3 regions were first amplified by RT-PCR with HTBI primers. TCRdb re-derived calls from the multiplex PCR reads in MiXCR, one entry per CDR3 protein. This table has approximately 370,000 distinct CDR3 sequences, about a sixth appearing once.

This clonotype originated in a woman in her thirties with Graves' hyperthyroidism that later progressed to Graves' ophthalmopathy. This chain connects TRBV6-1 to TRBJ1-1, with 10 bases fitting TRBD1. Input material: blood. CDR3 amino acids: CASIERDRGLGMNTEAFF. The CDR3 DNA reads TGTGCCAGCATCGAGAGAGACAGGGGGCTGGGGATGAACACTGAAGCTTTCTTT.